One sample yielded the 9 T cell receptor beta chains listed below, sequenced in a study of control samples from healthy donors and cancer patients. The method was immunoSEQ multiplex PCR; TCRdb's version includes in-frame clones alone and lacks a portion of them. The table includes 110,000 to 150,000 clones, around 86% detected once. Material: blood. These receptors originate from a man aged 25 to 40 in good health.

The gene calls are TRBV5-4 and TRBJ1-6; D is ambiguous. From germline, CDR1 is SGHNT and CDR2 YYREEE (reference sequence). Trimming removed 4 bases at V and 7 bases at J, with 15 bases between. The CDR3 totals 15 residues. The CDR3 reads CASSRWSSSNSPLHF. CDR3 bases: TGTGCCAGCAGCCGATGGTCTTCAAGCAATTCACCCCTCCACTTT.

The chain employs TRBV24-1 and TRBJ2-2; 7 nucleotides match TRBD1. Per the germline V gene, CDR1 is KGHDR and CDR2 is SFDVKD. With 4 bases clipped from V and 6 bases from J, the junction kept 16 bases outside the gene matches. The CDR3 is made up of 18 amino acids. Here the CDR3 DNA reads TGTGCCACCAGTGACCCGCAAAAGACAGGGACGAGGGCCGGGGAGCTGTTTTTT. It is translated as CATSDPQKTGTRAGELFF.

The chain has TRBV19 and TRBJ1-2; perhaps TRBD1 as D (5 bases). With 7 bases removed from V and 7 bases from J, the gap between germline ends came to 13 bases. The germline gives CDR1 LNHDA, CDR2 SQIVND (reference sequence). The CDR3 sequence is 12 residues long. CDR3 nucleotide sequence: TGTGCCAGTACCTGGGGGTCCGGTGGCTACACCTTC. It translates to CASTWGSGGYTF.

This chain connects TRBV7-2 to TRBJ1-2; D possibly corresponds to TRBD1 (5 bases). Germline V gene sequence: CDR1 SGHTA, CDR2 FQGNSA. This CDR3 has 14 amino acids. Trimming took off 3 bases at V and 7 bases at J, with 15 bases between the two ends. In nucleotides, the CDR3 is TGTGCCAGCAGCTTCTTCCAGGGACCTATTGGCTACACCTTC. Amino acid sequence: CASSFFQGPIGYTF.

The V call is TRBV6-4, the J call TRBJ2-5; 7 nucleotides line up with TRBD1. Germline V CDR1 and CDR2: MRHNA, SNTAGT. Trimming took 5 bases from V and 7 from J; bases not matched to a gene: 10. This CDR3 spans 14 amino acids. The CDR3 reads CASSLDRTSGTQYF. The CDR3 bases are TGTGCCAGCAGTTTGGACAGGACTTCTGGGACCCAGTACTTC.

This clone appeared a single time. The DNA for the CDR3 is TGCGCCAGCAGCCAAGATTGGACAGGCGGAAACACCATATATTTT. Amino acid sequence: CASSQDWTGGNTIYF. The genes are TRBV4-3 and TRBJ1-3; TRBD1 matches at 7 bases. This CDR3 has 15 residues. The junction had 3 bases not matched to a gene; V was cut back by 0 bases and J by 4 bases. CDR1 is LGHNA and CDR2 is YSLEER in the germline V gene.

The genes are TRBV9 and TRBJ2-5; D uncertain. CDR3 length: 16 residues. Germline-derived CDR1 and CDR2 are SGDLS and YYNGEE. Between the trimmed V and J ends, which lost 0 bases and 0 bases, there was a span of 12 bases. CDR3 nucleotides: TGTGCCAGCAGCGTAGGACCCCACGCCGACCAAGAGACCCAGTACTTC. Its protein is CASSVGPHADQETQYF.

This clone was recorded only once. The chain employs TRBV9 and TRBJ2-7; D unresolved. Germline lookup yields CDR1 SGDLS and CDR2 YYNGEE. The CDR3 has 10 amino acids. Trimming stripped 5 bases from V and 3 bases from J, with 3 bases between. Here the CDR3 DNA reads TGTGCCAGCAGGAGCTACGAGCAGTACTTC. Encoded protein: CASRSYEQYF.

In its sample, this clone was seen once. The V call is TRBV7-3, the J call TRBJ2-2; D is possibly TRBD1 (6 bases). The germline gives CDR1 SGHTA, CDR2 FQGTGA. The CDR3 runs 12 residues. Trimming pared 6 bases from V and 7 bases from J, leaving 9 bases between. The CDR3 coding sequence is TGTGCCAGCAGTTTCAGGGGCGGGGAGCTGTTTTTT. As protein: CASSFRGGELFF.